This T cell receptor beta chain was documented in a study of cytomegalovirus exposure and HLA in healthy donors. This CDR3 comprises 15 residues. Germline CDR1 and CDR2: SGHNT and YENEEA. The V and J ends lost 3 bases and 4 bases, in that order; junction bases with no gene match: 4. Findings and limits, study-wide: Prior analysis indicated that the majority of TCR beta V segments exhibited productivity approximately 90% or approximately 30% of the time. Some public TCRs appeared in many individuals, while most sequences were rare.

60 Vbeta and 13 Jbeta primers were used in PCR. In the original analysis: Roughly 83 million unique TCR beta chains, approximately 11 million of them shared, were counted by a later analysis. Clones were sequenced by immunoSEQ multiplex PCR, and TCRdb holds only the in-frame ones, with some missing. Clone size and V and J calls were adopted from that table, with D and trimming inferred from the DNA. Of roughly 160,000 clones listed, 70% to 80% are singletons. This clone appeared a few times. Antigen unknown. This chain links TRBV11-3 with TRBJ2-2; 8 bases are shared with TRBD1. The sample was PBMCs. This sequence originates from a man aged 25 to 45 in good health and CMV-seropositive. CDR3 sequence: CASSFQGAGTGELFF. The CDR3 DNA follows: TGTGCCAGCAGCTTTCAGGGGGCAGGCACCGGGGAGCTGTTTTTT.